Sequencing of this T cell receptor beta chain was carried out in a study of T cells expressing NK-cell markers. Across the study: The TCR beta repertoires originated in sorted CD3+CD56+NKG2C+, CD3+CD56+NKG2C- and CD3+CD56-NKG2C+ T cells. Out of eight donors sequenced, seven tested HCMV-seropositive and the remaining one seronegative. Study-wide results and caveats: More than five of the donors carried dominant NKG2C+ clonotypes that took up roughly 1.0-8% of their CD8+ T cells.

5'RACE template switching built TCR beta cDNA with unique molecular identifiers. TCRdb processed the 5' RACE reads again and assigns one entry to each CDR3 protein, with no DNA. This repertoire includes about 400,000 distinct CDR3 sequences. This CDR3 comprises 13 residues. CDR1 and CDR2 from the germline V gene are SGHAT and FQNNGV. Concerning this clonotype: Its antigen is as yet unknown.

This sequence joins TRBV11-2 and TRBJ2-1. Sequencing used blood T cells: a sorted CD56 or NKG2C T cell subset, CD4+ or CD8+ T cells, or bulk PBMC T cells (not recorded which). The TCR sequence derives from a woman aged 50 to 60 in good health. This CDR3 is CASRTVSYNEQFF.